This TCR beta chain emerged from a study of OX40 agonist ivuxolimab in advanced cancers. Study-level background: Patients were dosed intravenously with ivuxolimab at 0.01 to 10 mg/kg every 2 weeks. Anti-PD-1, anti-PD-L1 or anti-CTLA-4 therapy given earlier was allowed, and 40% had some.

No patient had autoimmune disease or received systemic immunosuppression. From germline, CDR1 is SGHDN and CDR2 FVKESK. The CDR3 extends over 12 amino acids. Trimming cost V 1 base and J 13 bases; bases outside gene matches: 4. A note on this clone: Its antigen remains unknown.

This table comes from immunoSEQ multiplex PCR, and its TCRdb copy is limited to in-frame clones, with some not included. The data show fewer than 90,000 clones, around 86% seen once. General study results and limits: Partial responders receiving 0.1-3.0 mg/kg showed among the lowest clonal expansion.

The chain is built from TRBV14 and TRBJ2-5, with 9 bases fitting TRBD1. This specimen was CD4+ or CD8+ T cells sorted from blood, taken in a trial of the OX40 agonist ivuxolimab. This receptor was identified in an adult with an advanced solid tumor such as melanoma, head and neck, liver or kidney cancer. Here the CDR3 reads CASSQARDRAYF. The CDR3 DNA reads TGTGCCAGCAGCCAAGCCCGGGACAGGGCGTACTTC.